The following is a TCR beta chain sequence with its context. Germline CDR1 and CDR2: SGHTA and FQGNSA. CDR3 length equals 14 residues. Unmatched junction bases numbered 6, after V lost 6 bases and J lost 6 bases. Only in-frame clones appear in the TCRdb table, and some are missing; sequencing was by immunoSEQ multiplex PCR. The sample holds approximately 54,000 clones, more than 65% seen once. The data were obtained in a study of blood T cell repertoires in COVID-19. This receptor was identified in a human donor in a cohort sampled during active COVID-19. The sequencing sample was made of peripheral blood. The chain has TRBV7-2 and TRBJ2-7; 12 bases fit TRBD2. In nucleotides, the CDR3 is TGTGCCAGCAGGCTAGCGGGAGGGCCAGTCGAGCAGTACTTC. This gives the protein CASRLAGGPVEQYF.